This record looks at one T cell receptor beta chain sequence and its context. These data come from a study of blood T cell repertoires in COVID-19. Turning to the study itself: The samples span acute and convalescent COVID-19 from the United States, Italy and Spain. T cells, B-cell-depleted T cells, or PBMCs provided the cDNA or gDNA that served as material.

The junction had 10 bases not matched to a gene; V was cut back by 7 bases and J by 10 bases. Looked up from germline, CDR1 is SNHLY and CDR2 is FYNNEI. The CDR3 is 13 amino acids. In the study's own analysis: Counts of nucleated cells, estimated from reference gene primer amplification, were obtained. The method was immunoSEQ multiplex PCR; TCRdb's version includes in-frame clones alone and lacks a portion of them. V, J and clone size were drawn from that table, and D and trimming were deduced from the DNA. The sample holds about 250,000 clones, roughly 89% seen once. Sequenced input: peripheral blood. The V gene is TRBV2, the J gene TRBJ2-1; 7 positions match TRBD1. The TCR comes from a woman aged 40 to 55 who had recovered from COVID-19. The CDR3 region is CASNRDSVREQFF. In DNA form, the CDR3 reads TGTGCCAGCAACCGGGACAGCGTTAGGGAGCAGTTCTTC.